The source of this TCR beta chain is a study of blood T cell repertoires in COVID-19. Across the whole study: PBMCs, B-cell-depleted T cells, or T cells provided the cDNA or gDNA that made up the material.

This CDR3 has 16 amino acids. Germline CDR1 and CDR2: MGHRA and YSYEKL. Trimming pared 0 bases from V and 7 bases from J, leaving 16 bases between. Profiled with immunoSEQ multiplex PCR; TCRdb holds only in-frame clones, not every one. Here the sample spans about 290,000 clones, 89% being singletons. The sequence was collected from a woman in her twenties or thirties with COVID-19, enrolled during active disease. What was sequenced was peripheral blood. The chain couples TRBV4-1 to TRBJ1-3; D is possibly TRBD1 (5 bases). The CDR3 DNA follows: TGCGCCAGCAGCCAAGAGGACAAGCTACACGGGAACACCATATATTTT. It specifies CASSQEDKLHGNTIYF.